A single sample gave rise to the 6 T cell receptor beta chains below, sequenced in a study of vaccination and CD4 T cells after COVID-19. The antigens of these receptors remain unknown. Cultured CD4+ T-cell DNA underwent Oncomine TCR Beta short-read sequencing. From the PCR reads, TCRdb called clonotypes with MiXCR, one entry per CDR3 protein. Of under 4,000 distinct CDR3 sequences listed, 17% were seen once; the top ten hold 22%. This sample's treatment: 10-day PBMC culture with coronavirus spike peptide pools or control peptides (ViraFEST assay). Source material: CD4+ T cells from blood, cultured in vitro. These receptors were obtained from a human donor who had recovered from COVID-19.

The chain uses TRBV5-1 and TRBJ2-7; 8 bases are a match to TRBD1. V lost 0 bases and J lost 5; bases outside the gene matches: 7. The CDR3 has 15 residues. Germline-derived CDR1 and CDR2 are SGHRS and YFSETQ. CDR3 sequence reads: CASSLGQGSFDEQYF. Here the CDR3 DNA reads TGCGCCAGCAGCTTGGGACAGGGGAGTTTCGACGAGCAGTACTTC.

CDR3 nucleotide sequence: TGTGCCAGCAGTAAAATCCGGGTACCCCCGGAGCAGTACTTC. It specifies CASSKIRVPPEQYF. The chain employs TRBV2 and TRBJ2-7; no reliable D call. The CDR3 is 14 amino acids. Germline V gene data show CDR1 as SNHLY and CDR2 as FYNNEI. The V end was cut by 5 bases, the J end by 7 bases, with 18 bases between.

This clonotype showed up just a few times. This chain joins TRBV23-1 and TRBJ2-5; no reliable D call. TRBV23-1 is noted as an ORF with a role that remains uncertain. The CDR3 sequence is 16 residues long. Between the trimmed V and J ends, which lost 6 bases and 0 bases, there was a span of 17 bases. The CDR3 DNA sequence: TGCGCCAGCAGCCGCGATAGGTTAGCAAACCAAGAGACCCAGTACTTC. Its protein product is CASSRDRLANQETQYF.

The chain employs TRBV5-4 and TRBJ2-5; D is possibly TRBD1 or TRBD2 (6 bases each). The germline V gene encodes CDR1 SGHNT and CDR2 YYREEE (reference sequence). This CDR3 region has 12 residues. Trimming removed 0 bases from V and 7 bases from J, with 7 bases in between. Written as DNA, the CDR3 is TGTGCCAGCAGCTTGGAGGGGGGGACCCAGTACTTC. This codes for CASSLEGGTQYF.

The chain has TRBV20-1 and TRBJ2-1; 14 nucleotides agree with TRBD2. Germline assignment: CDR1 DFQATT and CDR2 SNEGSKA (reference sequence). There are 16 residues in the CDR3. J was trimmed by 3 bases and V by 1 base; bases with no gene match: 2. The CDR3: CSARGGLAGGYNEQFF. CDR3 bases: TGCAGTGCTAGAGGTGGACTAGCGGGGGGCTACAATGAGCAGTTCTTC.

The DNA of the CDR3 is TGCGCCAGCAGCCATTCACCGGGACAAGCTGAAAAACTGTTTTTT. It specifies CASSHSPGQAEKLFF. The V and J genes are TRBV4-1 and TRBJ1-4; D is perhaps TRBD1 (6 bases). The germline V and J ends were trimmed by 3 bases and 7 bases, with 15 bases remaining between them. CDR1 and CDR2 from the germline V gene are MGHRA and YSYEKL. This CDR3 contains 15 residues.